This T cell receptor (beta chain) comes out of a study of shared clonotypes between healthy human individuals. Study background: Donors had three CD4 naive, three CD4 memory, two CD8 naive and one CD8 memory plate apiece.

A remark on this clone: Its antigen is not identified.

The study separated CD4+ cells into CD45RA+ naive and CD45RA-negative memory subsets. General observations from the study: In contrast to clonotypes shared by all four donors, non-shared clonotypes had lower generation probabilities.

Germline CDR1 SGHNT, CDR2 YYREEE (reference sequence). V shed 0 bases and J shed 5 bases, with 11 bases lying between them. The CDR3 is made up of 14 amino acids. Genomic DNA per cell subset filled all wells of several immunoSEQ plates. Profiled with immunoSEQ multiplex PCR; TCRdb holds only in-frame clones, not every one. Here the sample spans about 1.5 million clones, 95% to 97% being singletons. This sequence originates from a man aged 25-45 years in good health. The chain joins TRBV5-4 to TRBJ2-5; D may be TRBD2 (6 bases). The sample was naive CD4+ T cells sorted from blood. The subset denotes: CD45RA+ positively selected. The CDR3 sequence is CASSLAGAYETQYF. The CDR3 DNA reads TGTGCCAGCAGCTTGGCGGGAGCGTATGAGACCCAGTACTTC.